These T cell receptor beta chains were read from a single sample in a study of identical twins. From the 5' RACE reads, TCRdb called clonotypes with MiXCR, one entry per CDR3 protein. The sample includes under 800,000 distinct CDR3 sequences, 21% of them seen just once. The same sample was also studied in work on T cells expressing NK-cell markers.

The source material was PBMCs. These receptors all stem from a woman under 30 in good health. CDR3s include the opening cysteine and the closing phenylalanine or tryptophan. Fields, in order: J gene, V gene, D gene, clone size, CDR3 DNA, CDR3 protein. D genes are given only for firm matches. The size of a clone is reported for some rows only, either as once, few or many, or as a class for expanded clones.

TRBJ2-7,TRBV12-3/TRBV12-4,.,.,TGTGCCAGCAGTCCCATTACGGACGAGCAGTACTTC,CASSPITDEQYF
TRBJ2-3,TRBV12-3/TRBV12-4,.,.,TGTGCCAGCATTTCGGCTAGCCCGCAACCCACAGATACGCAGTATTTT,CASISASPQPTDTQYF
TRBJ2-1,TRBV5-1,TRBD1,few,TGCGCCAGCGGCGAACAGGGGGCGTACAATGAGCAGTTCTTC,CASGEQGAYNEQFF
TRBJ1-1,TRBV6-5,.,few,TGTGCCTCACTAGGGACTGAAGCTTTCTTT,CASLGTEAFF
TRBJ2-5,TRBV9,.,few,TGTGCCAGCAGCGTAGATCGGCGTCGAAGGACCCAGTACTTC,CASSVDRRRRTQYF
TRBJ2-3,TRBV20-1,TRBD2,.,TGCAGTGCTAGAGGATCTTATGGCGGGGGGGGCACAGATACGCAGTATTTT,CSARGSYGGGGTDTQYF
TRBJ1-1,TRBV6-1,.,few,TGTGCCAGCAGTGGACCGCTTGAAGCTTTCTTT,CASSGPLEAFF
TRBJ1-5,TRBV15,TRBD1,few,TGTGCCACCAGCACCTCGGGACAGCGCAATCAGCCCCAGCATTTT,CATSTSGQRNQPQHF
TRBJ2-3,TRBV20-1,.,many,TGCAGTTATAGCAGGGGGGGAGATACGCAGTATTTT,CSYSRGGDTQYF
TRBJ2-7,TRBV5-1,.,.,TGCGCCAGCAGCCCGGAGGGGGGCCTTACCTACGAGCAGTACTTC,CASSPEGGLTYEQYF
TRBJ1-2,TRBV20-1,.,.,TGCAGTGCTAGTTTAGGGATACATCAAGGCTACACCTTC,CSASLGIHQGYTF
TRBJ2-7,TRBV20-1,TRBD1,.,TGCAGTGCTAAGGACAGGGGCGGTGGAGAGCAGTACTTC,CSAKDRGGGEQYF
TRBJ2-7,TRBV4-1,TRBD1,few,TGCGCCAGCAGCCAACCCCGGGACAGCTATACCTACGAGCAGTACTTC,CASSQPRDSYTYEQYF
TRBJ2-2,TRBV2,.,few,TGTGCCAGCGGGGGACTGGGGCCTGACGGGGAGCTGTTTTTT,CASGGLGPDGELFF
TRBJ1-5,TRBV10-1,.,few,TGCGCCAGCAGTGAGGACCAGGAGGGCAATCAGCCCCAGCATTTT,CASSEDQEGNQPQHF
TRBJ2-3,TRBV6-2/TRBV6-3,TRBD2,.,TGTGCCAGCAGTTCTATAGCGGGATTCGGCACAGATACGCAGTATTTT,CASSSIAGFGTDTQYF
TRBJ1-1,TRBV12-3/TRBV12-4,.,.,TGTGCCAGCAGGACGATAGGAAGAGTGAACACTGAAGCTTTCTTT,CASRTIGRVNTEAFF
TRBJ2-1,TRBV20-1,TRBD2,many,TGCAGTGCGAATGGGGACTATCCTTACAATGAGCAGTTCTTC,CSANGDYPYNEQFF
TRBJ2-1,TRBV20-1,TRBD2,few,TGCAGTGCTAGAGATGTAGTGGCTAGCGGGACGGGAGGTGAGCAGTTCTTC,CSARDVVASGTGGEQFF
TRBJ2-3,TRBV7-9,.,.,TGTGCCAGCAGCTTAGTTGGGCAGGGAGCAGATACGCAGTATTTT,CASSLVGQGADTQYF
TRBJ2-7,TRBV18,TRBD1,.,TGTGCCAGCTCAATGACAGGGGGGCCCTACGAGCAGTACTTC,CASSMTGGPYEQYF
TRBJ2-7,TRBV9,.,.,TGTGCCAGCAGTAGACAGCCTTCCTCCTACGAGCAGTACTTC,CASSRQPSSYEQYF